This T cell receptor beta chain was profiled in a study of response to subunit inactivated influenza vaccine. Note on this clonotype: Antigen unknown.

The ends lost 0 bases at V and 1 base at J; junction bases unmatched: 2. Germline CDR1 is KGHSH and CDR2 is LQKENI. The length of the CDR3 is 15 residues. TCRdb reanalysed the RT-PCR reads using MiXCR and keeps one entry per CDR3 protein. The sample yields approximately 700,000 distinct CDR3 sequences, approximately 15% seen once. Notes on the study in general: Each seasonal influenza vaccination, the authors suggested, recruits few new T cells.

The sequence derives from a man aged 50 or older who received an inactivated influenza vaccine. This rearrangement joins TRBV18 to TRBJ1-1, with 7 bases aligning to TRBD1. Here the sequenced sample was PBMCs from blood, taken 14 to 15 days before vaccination. The CDR3 coding sequence is TGTGCCAGCTCACCACCACAGGGGCAGAACACTGAAGCTTTCTTT. Protein product: CASSPPQGQNTEAFF.